The clone carrying this T cell receptor beta chain showed up many times. CDR3 size: 15 residues. The V end lost 3 bases, the J end lost 0 bases, and 12 bases lay between the germline ends. The data derive from a study of identical twins. TCRdb re-called the 5' RACE reads through MiXCR, storing one row per CDR3 protein. The sample holds approximately 690,000 distinct CDR3 sequences, approximately 6% seen once. The clonotype comes from a man aged 18-30 years in good health. The material sequenced was naive T cells sorted from blood. The V call is TRBV12-3 or TRBV12-4, the J call TRBJ2-7, with D perhaps TRBD2 (5 bases). The CDR3 loop is CASSFRRNNSYEQYF. CDR3 in DNA: TGTGCCAGCAGTTTTCGGAGGAATAACTCCTACGAGCAGTACTTC.